This TCR beta chain came from a study of CD8+ T cells in alopecia areata. This clone has a handful of counts. The antigen remains undetermined. Individuals with alopecia areata gave both lesional scalp punch biopsies and peripheral blood for collection. The J segment lost 6 bases and the V segment lost 2 bases, leaving 4 bases of the junction unmatched. The CDR3 spans 14 residues. From germline, CDR1 is PRHDT and CDR2 FYEKMQ (reference sequence). The sequencing template was cDNA reverse transcribed from extracted RNA. Profiling relied on immunoSEQ multiplex PCR, and the TCRdb table lists in-frame clones only, not all of them. The sample lists some 82,000 clones, roughly 50% seen once, with 5.5% to 6.5% in the top ten. The study's findings and limits: Mice gave a clearer picture of TCR sharing than patients did, possibly for HLA-related reasons. Elevated clonality characterized lesional scalp relative to normal scalp, particularly in alopecia totalis/universalis. Normal skin's resident alphabeta T cells are sequenced alongside lesional scalp T cells.

This sequence joins TRBV13 and TRBJ2-3; 8 bases map to TRBD2. The sequence was collected from a human donor with alopecia areata. Sequencing was done on a sample of NKG2D-high CD8+ T cells sorted from blood. In nucleotides, the CDR3 is TGTGCCAGCAGCTTAAAGGAGCGGGGGGATACGCAGTATTTT. Translation: CASSLKERGDTQYF.